What follows is one TCR beta chain and its context. The target antigen is unknown. A multiplex PCR was run with 60 Vbeta primers and 13 Jbeta primers. Only in-frame clones appear in the TCRdb table, and some are missing; sequencing was by immunoSEQ multiplex PCR. The table records 90,000 to 120,000 clones, roughly 80% of them present only once. CDR3 size: 12 residues. J was trimmed by 0 bases and V by 9 bases; bases with no gene match: 3. CDR1 is SGHTS, CDR2 YDEGEE, per germline. The entry originates in a study of cytomegalovirus exposure and HLA in healthy donors. Study conclusions and caveats: Clonal expansion was found to be greater in HLA-associated TCR beta chains than in equally common others in a later analysis.

The sequence came from a woman between 40 and 55 years old in good health and CMV-seronegative. V gene TRBV5-8 combines with J gene TRBJ2-7, with 7 positions matching TRBD1. The specimen was PBMCs. The CDR3 DNA reads as TGTGCCACCGGGGACAGCTCCTACGAGCAGTACTTC. Translating gives CATGDSSYEQYF. The full variable domain, completed using reference TRBV5-8 and TRBJ2-7, is EAGVTQSPTHLIKTRGQQATLRCSPISGHTSVYWYQQALGLGLQFLLWYDEGEERNRGNFPPRFSGRQFPNYSSELNVNALELEDSALYLCATGDSSYEQYFGPGTRLTVT.